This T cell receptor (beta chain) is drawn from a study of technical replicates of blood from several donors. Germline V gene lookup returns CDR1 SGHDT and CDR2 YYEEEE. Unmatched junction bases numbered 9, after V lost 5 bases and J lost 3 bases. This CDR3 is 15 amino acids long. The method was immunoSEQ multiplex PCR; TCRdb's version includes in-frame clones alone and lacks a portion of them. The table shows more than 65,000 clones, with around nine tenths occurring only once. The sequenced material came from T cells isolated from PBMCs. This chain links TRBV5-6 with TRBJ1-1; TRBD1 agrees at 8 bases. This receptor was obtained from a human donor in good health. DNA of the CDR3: TGTGCCAGCAGTTTCCGGGACAGGCCCCACACTGAAGCTTTCTTT. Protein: CASSFRDRPHTEAFF.